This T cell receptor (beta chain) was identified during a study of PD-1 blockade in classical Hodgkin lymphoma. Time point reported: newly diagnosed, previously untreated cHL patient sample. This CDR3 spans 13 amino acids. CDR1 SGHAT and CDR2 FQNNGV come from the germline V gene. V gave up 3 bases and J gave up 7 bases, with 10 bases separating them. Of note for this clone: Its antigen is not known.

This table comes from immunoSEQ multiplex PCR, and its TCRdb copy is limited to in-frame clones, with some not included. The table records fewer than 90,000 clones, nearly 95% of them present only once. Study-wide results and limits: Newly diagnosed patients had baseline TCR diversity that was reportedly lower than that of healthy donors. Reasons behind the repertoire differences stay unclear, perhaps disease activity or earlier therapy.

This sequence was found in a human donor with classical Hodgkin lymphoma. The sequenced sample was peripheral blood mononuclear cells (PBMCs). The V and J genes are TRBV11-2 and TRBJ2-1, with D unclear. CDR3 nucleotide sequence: TGTGCCAGCAGCTTGGAGTGGATTAATGAGCAGTTCTTC. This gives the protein CASSLEWINEQFF.